This TCR beta chain came from a study of PD-L1 blockade in urothelial cancer. Whole-study context: Male patients with bladder-origin urothelial cancer numbered about nine tenths of the roughly 29. Analyses used blood from 3 weeks (second dose) and 6 weeks after treatment start. Peripheral blood specimens exhibited a median yield of approximately 140,000 T cells.

The CDR3 has 19 amino acids. CDR1 SGHRS and CDR2 YFSETQ come from the germline V gene. With 0 bases clipped from V and 0 bases from J, the junction kept 10 bases outside the gene matches. What went into each PCR as a spike was synthetic TCR analog templates. Clones were read by immunoSEQ multiplex PCR, and TCRdb kept only the in-frame ones, dropping some. The sample lists about 21,000 clones, 90% occurring once. Specimen: PBMCs, collected around atezolizumab (anti-PD-L1) treatment. This sequence joins TRBV5-1 and TRBJ2-1; TRBD2 agrees at 9 bases. The TCR originated in a woman aged 55-69 years with urothelial cancer. The CDR3 sequence is CASSLDRGAGGPSYNEQFF. CDR3 in DNA: TGCGCCAGCAGCTTGGATCGGGGAGCGGGAGGCCCCTCCTACAATGAGCAGTTCTTC.